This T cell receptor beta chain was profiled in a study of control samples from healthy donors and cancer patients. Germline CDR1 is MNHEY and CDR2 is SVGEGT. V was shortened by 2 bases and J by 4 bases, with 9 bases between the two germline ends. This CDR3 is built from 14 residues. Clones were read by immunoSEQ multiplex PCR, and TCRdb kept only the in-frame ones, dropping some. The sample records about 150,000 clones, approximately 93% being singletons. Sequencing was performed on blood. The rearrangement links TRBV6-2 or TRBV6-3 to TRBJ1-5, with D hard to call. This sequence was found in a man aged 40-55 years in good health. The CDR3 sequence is CASSYATTNQPQHF. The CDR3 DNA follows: TGTGCCAGCAGTTACGCAACCACAAATCAGCCCCAGCATTTT.